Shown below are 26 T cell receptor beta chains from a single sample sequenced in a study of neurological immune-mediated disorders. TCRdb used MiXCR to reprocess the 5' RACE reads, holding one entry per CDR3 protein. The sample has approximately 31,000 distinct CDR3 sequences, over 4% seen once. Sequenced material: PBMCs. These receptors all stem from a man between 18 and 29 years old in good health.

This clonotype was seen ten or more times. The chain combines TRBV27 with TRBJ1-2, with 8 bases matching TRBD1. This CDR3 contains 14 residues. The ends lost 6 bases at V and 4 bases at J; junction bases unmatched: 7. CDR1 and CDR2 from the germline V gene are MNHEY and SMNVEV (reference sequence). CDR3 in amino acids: CASRPGGAIYGYTF. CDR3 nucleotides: TGTGCCAGCAGACCAGGGGGCGCGATCTATGGCTACACCTTC.

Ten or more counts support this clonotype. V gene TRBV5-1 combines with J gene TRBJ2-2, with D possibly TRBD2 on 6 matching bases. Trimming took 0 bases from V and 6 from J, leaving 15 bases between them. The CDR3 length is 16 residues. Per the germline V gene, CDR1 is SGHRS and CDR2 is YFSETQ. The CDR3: CASSLDAGRRPGELFF. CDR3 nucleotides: TGCGCCAGCAGCTTGGATGCAGGGAGGCGTCCCGGGGAGCTGTTTTTT.

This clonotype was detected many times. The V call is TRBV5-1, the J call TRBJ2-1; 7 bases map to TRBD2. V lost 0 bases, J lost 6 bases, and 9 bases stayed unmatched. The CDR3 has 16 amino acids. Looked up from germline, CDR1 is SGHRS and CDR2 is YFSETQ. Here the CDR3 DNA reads TGCGCCAGCAGCTTGGTTCGGGAGCCGGGGGGCAATGAGCAGTTCTTC. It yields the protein CASSLVREPGGNEQFF.

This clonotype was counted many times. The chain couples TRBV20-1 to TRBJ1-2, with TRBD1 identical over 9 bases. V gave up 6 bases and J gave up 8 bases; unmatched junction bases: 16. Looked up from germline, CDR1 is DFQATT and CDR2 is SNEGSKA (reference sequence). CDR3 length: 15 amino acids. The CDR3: CSAPFVGQGFSGYTF. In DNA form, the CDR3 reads TGCAGTGCCCCCTTTGTAGGACAGGGGTTTAGCGGCTACACCTTC.

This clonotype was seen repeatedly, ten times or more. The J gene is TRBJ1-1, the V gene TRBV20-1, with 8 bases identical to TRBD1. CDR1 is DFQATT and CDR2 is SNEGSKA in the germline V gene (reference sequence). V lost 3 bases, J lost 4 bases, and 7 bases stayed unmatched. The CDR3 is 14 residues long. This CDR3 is CSARPGQGGTEAFF. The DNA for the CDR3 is TGCAGTGCTAGGCCAGGACAGGGAGGCACTGAAGCTTTCTTT.

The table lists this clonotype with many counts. CDR3 protein: CASSLAPGLGDNEQFF. The CDR3 coding sequence is TGTGCCAGCAGCTTAGCTCCCGGACTAGGTGACAATGAGCAGTTCTTC. The V gene is TRBV7-9, the J gene TRBJ2-1; 7 positions match TRBD2. Germline CDR1 and CDR2: SEHNR and FQNEAQ (reference sequence). V gave up 0 bases and J gave up 5 bases; unmatched junction bases: 7. CDR3 length: 16 residues.

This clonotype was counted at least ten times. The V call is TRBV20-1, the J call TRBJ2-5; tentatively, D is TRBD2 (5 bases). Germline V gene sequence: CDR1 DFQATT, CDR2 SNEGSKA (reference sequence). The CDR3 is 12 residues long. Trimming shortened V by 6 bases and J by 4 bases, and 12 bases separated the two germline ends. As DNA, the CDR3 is TGCAGTGCGAAGAGGGTGCGAGAGACCCAGTACTTC. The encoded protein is CSAKRVRETQYF.

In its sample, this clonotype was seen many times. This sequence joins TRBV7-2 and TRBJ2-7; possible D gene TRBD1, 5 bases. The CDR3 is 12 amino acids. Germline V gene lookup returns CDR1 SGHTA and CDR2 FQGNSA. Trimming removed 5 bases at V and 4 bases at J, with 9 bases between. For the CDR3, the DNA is TGTGCCAGCAGCATTGACAGTTACGAGCAGTACTTC. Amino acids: CASSIDSYEQYF. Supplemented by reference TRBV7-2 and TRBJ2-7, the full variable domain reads GAGVSQSPSNKVTEKGKDVELRCDPISGHTALYWYRQSLGQGLEFLIYFQGNSAPDKSGLPSDRFSAERTGGSVSTLTIQRTQQEDSAVYLCASSIDSYEQYFGPGTRLTVT.

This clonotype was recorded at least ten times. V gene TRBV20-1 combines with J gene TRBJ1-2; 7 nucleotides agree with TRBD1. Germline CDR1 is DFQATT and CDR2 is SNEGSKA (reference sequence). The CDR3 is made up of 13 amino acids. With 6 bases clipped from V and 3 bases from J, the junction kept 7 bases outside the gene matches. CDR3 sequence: CSATRDSYYGYTF. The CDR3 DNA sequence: TGCAGTGCGACCCGGGACAGCTACTATGGCTACACCTTC.

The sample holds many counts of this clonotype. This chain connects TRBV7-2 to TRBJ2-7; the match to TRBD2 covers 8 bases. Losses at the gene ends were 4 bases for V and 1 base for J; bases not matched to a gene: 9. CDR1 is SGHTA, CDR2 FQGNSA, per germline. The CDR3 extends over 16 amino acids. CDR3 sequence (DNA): TGTGCCAGCAGCTCCTTAGCGGGGACGGGATCCTACGAGCAGTACTTC. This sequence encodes CASSSLAGTGSYEQYF.

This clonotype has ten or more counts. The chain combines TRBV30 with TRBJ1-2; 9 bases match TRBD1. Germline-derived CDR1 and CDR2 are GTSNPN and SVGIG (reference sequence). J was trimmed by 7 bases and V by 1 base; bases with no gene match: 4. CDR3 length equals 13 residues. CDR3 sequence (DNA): TGTGCCTGGAGTGCGACAGGGGGAAGTGGCTACACCTTC. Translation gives CAWSATGGSGYTF.

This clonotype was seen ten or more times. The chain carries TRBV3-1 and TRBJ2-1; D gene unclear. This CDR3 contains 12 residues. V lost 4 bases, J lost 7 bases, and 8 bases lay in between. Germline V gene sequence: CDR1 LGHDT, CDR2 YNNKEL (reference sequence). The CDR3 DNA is TGTGCCAGCAGCCTTGTAGAGAATGAGCAGTTCTTC. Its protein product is CASSLVENEQFF.

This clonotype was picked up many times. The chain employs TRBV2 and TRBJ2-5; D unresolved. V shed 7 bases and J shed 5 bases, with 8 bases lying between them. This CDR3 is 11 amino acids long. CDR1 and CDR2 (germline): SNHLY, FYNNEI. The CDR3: CASKVLETQYF. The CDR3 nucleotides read TGTGCCAGCAAAGTTTTGGAGACCCAGTACTTC.

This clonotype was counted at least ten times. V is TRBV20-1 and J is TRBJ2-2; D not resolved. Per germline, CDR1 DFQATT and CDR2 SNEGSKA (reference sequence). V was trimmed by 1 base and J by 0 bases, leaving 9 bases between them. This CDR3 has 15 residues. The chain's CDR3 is CSARGTPSNTGELFF. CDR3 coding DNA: TGCAGTGCTAGAGGTACACCGTCGAACACCGGGGAGCTGTTTTTT.

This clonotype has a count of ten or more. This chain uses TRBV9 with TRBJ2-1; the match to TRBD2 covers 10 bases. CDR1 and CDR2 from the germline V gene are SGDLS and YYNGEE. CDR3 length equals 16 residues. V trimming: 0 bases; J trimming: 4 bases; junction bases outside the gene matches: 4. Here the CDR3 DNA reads TGTGCCAGCAGCGTAGGGGCTAGCGGGGGTTACAATGAGCAGTTCTTC. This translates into CASSVGASGGYNEQFF.

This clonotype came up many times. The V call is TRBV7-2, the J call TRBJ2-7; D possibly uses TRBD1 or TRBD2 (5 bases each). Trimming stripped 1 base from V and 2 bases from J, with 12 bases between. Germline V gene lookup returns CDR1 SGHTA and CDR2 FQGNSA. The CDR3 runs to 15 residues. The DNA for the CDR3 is TGTGCCAGCAGCTTAGGGGGGACCGACACCTACGAGCAGTACTTC. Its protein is CASSLGGTDTYEQYF.

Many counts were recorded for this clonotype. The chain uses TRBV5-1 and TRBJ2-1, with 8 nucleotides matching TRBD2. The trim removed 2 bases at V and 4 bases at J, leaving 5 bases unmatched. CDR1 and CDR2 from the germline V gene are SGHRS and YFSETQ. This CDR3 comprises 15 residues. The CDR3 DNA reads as TGCGCCAGCAGCTTCTATAGCGGGGATTACAATGAGCAGTTCTTC. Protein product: CASSFYSGDYNEQFF. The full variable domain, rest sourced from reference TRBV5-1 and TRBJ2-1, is KAGVTQTPRYLIKTRGQQVTLSCSPISGHRSVSWYQQTPGQGLQFLFEYFSETQRNKGNFPGRFSGRQFSNSRSEMNVSTLELGDSALYLCASSFYSGDYNEQFFGPGTRLTVL.

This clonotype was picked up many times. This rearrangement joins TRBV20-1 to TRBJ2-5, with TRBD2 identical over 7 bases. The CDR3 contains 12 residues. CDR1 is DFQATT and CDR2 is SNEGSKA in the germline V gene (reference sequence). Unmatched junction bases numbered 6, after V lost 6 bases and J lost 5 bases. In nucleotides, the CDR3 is TGCAGTGCGGGAGGTAGCGGGGAGACCCAGTACTTC. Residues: CSAGGSGETQYF.

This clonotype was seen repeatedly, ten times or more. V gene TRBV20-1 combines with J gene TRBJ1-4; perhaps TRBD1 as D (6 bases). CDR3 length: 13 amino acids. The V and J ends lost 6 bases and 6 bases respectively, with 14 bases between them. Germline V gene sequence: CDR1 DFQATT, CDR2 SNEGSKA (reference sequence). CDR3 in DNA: TGCAGTGCGGTACAGGGTTTGGATGAAAAACTGTTTTTT. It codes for CSAVQGLDEKLFF.

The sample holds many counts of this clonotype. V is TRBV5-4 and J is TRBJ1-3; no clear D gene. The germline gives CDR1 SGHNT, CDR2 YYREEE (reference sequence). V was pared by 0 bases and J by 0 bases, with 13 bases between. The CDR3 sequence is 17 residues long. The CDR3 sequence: CASSLGTTQSSGNTIYF. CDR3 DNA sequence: TGTGCCAGCAGCTTGGGAACGACTCAGAGCTCTGGAAACACCATATATTTT.

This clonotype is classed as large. The CDR3 region has the DNA TGTGCCAGCAGCTTACGCGCTCGGAATGACCGAGGCAATCAGCCCCAGCATTTT. Protein: CASSLRARNDRGNQPQHF. This chain uses TRBV11-3 with TRBJ1-5; D gene uncertain. Trimming removed 2 bases at V and 2 bases at J, with 19 bases between. The CDR3 contains 18 residues. In germline, CDR1 is SGHNT, CDR2 YENEEA.

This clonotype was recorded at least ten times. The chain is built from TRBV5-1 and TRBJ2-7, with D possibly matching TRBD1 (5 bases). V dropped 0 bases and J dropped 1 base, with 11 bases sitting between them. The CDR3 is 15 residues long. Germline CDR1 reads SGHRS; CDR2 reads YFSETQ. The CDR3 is CASSLVTGSSYEQYF. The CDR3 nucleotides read TGCGCCAGCAGCTTGGTTACAGGTTCTTCCTACGAGCAGTACTTC.

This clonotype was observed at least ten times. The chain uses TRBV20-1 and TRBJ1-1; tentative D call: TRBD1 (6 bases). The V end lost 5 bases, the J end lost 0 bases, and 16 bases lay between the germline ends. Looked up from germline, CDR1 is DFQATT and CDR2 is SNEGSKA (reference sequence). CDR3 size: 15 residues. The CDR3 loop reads CSAPLEGQVNTEAFF. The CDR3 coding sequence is TGCAGTGCTCCCCTCGAGGGACAAGTGAACACTGAAGCTTTCTTT.

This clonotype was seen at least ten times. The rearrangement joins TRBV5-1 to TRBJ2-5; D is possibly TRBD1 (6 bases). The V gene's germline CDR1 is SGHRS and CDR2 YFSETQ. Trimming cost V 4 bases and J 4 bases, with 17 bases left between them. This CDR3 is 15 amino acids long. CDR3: CASSPSTGHSETQYF. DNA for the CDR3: TGCGCCAGCAGCCCCAGTACAGGGCACTCAGAGACCCAGTACTTC.

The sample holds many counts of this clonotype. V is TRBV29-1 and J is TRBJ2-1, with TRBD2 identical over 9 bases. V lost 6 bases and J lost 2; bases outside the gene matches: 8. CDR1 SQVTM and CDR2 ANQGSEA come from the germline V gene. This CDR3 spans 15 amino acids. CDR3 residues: CSVQRLAVTYNEQFF. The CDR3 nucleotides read TGCAGCGTCCAGAGACTAGCGGTGACCTACAATGAGCAGTTCTTC.

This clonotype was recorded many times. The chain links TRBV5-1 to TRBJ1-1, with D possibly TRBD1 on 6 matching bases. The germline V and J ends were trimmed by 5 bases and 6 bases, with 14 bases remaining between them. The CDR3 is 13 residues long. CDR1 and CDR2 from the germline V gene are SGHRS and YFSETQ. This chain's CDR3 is CASSFGGAAEAFF. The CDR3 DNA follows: TGCGCCAGCAGTTTTGGGGGGGCCGCTGAAGCTTTCTTT.